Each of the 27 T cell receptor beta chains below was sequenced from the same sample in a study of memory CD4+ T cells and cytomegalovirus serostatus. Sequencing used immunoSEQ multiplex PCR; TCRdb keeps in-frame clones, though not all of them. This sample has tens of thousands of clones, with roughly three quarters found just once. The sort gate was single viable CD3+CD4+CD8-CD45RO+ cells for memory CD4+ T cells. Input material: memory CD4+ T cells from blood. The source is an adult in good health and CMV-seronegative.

The CDR3 loop reads CASGLETSGRGQFF. The CDR3 DNA reads as TGTGCTAGTGGTTTGGAGACTAGCGGGAGAGGGCAGTTCTTC. The chain links TRBV12-5 to TRBJ2-1; TRBD2 matches 12 bases. The CDR3 contains 14 residues. The germline V gene encodes CDR1 LGHNT and CDR2 FRNRAP. Germline trimming cut 1 base from V and 12 bases from J; bases unmatched to any gene: 4.

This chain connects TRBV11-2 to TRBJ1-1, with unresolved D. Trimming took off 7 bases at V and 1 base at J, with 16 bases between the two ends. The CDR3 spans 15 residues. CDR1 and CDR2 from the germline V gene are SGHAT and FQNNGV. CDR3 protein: CASIQTDPSNTEAFF. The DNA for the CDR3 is TGTGCCAGCATTCAGACGGATCCTTCGAACACTGAAGCTTTCTTT.

The CDR3 nucleotides read TGTGCCAGCGGACGGAGCTCCTACAATGAGCAGTTCTTC. This encodes CASGRSSYNEQFF. The chain has TRBV27 and TRBJ2-1, with no clear D. Germline loops: CDR1 MNHEY, CDR2 SMNVEV (reference sequence). This CDR3 has 13 residues. Trimming removed 8 bases at V and 0 bases at J, with 8 bases between.

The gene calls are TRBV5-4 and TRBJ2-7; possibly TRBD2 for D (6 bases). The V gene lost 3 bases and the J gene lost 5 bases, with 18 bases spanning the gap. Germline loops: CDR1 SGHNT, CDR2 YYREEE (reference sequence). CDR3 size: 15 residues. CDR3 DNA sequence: TGTGCCAGCAGCTCTACGGGGCAGGGAGGAAACGAGCAGTACTTC. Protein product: CASSSTGQGGNEQYF. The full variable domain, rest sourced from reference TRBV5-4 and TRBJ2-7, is ETGVTQSPTHLIKTRGQQVTLRCSSQSGHNTVSWYQQALGQGPQFIFQYYREEENGRGNFPPRFSGLQFPNYSSELNVNALELDDSALYLCASSSTGQGGNEQYFGPGTRLTVT.

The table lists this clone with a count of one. The CDR3 protein is CASSLSSSYNSPLHF. The CDR3 DNA reads TGTGCCAGCAGCTTAAGTAGCTCCTATAATTCACCCCTCCACTTT. The chain carries TRBV7-9 and TRBJ1-6; D uncertain. The CDR3 totals 15 residues. The germline V and J ends were trimmed by 2 bases and 0 bases, with 5 bases remaining between them. Per germline, CDR1 SEHNR and CDR2 FQNEAQ (reference sequence).

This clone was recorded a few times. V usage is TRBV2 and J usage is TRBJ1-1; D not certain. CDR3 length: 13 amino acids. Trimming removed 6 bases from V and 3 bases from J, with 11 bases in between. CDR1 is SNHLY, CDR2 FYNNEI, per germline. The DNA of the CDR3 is TGTGCCAGCAGCGCCAAGATAGACACTGAAGCTTTCTTT. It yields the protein CASSAKIDTEAFF.

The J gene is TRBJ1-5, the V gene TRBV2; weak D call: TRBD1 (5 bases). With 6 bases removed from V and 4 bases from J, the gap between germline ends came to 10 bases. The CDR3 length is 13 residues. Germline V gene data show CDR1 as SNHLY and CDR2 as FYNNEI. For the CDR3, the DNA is TGTGCCAGCAGGGATGACAGAAATCAGCCCCAGCATTTT. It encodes CASRDDRNQPQHF.

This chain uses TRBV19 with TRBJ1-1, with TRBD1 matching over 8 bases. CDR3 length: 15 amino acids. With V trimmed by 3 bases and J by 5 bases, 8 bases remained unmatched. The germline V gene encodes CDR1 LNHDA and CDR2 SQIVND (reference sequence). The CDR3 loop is CASSISGTGRTEAFF. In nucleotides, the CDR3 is TGTGCCAGTAGTATTTCCGGGACAGGACGTACTGAAGCTTTCTTT.

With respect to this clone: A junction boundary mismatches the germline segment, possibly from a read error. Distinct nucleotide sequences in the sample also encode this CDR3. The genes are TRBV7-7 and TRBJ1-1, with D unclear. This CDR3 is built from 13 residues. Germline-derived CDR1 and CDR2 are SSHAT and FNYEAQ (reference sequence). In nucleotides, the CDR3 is TGTGCTAGCAGCTTAGGCGAGAACACTGAAGCTTTCTTT. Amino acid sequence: CASSLGENTEAFF. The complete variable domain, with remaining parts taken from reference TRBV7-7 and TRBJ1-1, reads GAGVSQSPRYKVTKRGQDVTLRCDPISSHATLYWYQQALGQGPEFLTYFNYEAQPDKSGLPSDRFSAERPEGSISTLTIQRTEQRDSAMYRCASSLGENTEAFFGQGTRLTVV.

The CDR3 DNA reads TGTGCCAGCAGCTTAACTTCCGCCAATGAGCAGTTCTTC. Its protein is CASSLTSANEQFF. The chain links TRBV7-3 to TRBJ2-1; D is unresolved. From germline, CDR1 is SGHTA and CDR2 FQGTGA. V was cut by 0 bases and J by 6 bases, with 6 bases left in between. The CDR3 contains 13 residues.

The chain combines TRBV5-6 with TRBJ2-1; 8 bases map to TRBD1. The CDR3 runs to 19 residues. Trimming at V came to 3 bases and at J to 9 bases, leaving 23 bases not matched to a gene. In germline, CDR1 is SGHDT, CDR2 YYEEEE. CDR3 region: CASSSVALARGLPAAEQFF. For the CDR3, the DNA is TGTGCCAGCAGCTCGGTCGCCCTAGCCAGGGGGCTCCCTGCAGCTGAGCAGTTCTTC.

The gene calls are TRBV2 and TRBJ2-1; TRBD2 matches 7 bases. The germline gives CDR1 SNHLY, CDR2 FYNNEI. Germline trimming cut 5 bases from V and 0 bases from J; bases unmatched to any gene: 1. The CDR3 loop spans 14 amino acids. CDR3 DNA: TGTGCCAGCAGTATAGCGGGCTCCTACAATGAGCAGTTCTTC. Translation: CASSIAGSYNEQFF.

The CDR3 nucleotides are TGTGCCAGCAGTGAAAAGGACGGAGGGCTTTTCTACGAGCAGTACTTC. Its protein is CASSEKDGGLFYEQYF. The gene calls are TRBV6-1 and TRBJ2-7; a weak D match, TRBD2 (6 bases). This CDR3 is built from 16 residues. The V gene lost 2 bases and the J gene lost 3 bases, with 17 bases spanning the gap. The germline gives CDR1 MNHNS, CDR2 SASEGT.

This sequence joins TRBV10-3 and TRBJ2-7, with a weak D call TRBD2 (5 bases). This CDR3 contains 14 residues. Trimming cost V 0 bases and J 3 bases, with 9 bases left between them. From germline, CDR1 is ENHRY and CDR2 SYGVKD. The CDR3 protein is CAISESITSYEQYF. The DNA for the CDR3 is TGTGCCATCAGTGAGTCTATAACTAGCTACGAGCAGTACTTC.

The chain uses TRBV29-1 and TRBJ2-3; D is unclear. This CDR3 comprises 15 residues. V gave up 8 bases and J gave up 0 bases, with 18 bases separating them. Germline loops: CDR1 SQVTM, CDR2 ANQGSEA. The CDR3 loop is CSTRTSRSSTDTQYF. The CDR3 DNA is TGCAGCACACGAACGTCGAGGTCTAGCACAGATACGCAGTATTTT.

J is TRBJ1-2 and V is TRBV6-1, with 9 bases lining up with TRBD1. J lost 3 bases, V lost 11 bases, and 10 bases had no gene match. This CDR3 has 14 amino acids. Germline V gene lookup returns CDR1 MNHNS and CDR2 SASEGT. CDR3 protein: CAGKPGTGYYGYTF. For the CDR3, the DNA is TGTGCCGGAAAGCCCGGGACAGGGTACTATGGCTACACCTTC.

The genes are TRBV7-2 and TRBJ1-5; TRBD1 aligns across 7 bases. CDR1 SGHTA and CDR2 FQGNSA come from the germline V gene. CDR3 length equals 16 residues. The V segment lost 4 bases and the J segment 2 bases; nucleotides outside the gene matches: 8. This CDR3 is CASSSYPTGGNQPQHF. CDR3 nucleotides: TGTGCCAGCAGCTCATATCCTACAGGGGGCAATCAGCCCCAGCATTTT.

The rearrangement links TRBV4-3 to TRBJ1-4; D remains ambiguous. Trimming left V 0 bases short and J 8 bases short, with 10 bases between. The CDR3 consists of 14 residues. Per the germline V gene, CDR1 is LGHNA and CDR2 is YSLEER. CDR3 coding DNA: TGCGCCAGCAGCCAAGATTCCGGAGGGGAAAAACTGTTTTTT. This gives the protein CASSQDSGGEKLFF.

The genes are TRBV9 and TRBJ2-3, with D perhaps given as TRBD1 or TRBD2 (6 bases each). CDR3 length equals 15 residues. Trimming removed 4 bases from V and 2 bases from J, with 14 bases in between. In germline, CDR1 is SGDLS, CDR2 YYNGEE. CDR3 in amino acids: CASSKGGFFTDTQYF. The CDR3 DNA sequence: TGTGCCAGCAGCAAGGGGGGCTTCTTCACAGATACGCAGTATTTT.

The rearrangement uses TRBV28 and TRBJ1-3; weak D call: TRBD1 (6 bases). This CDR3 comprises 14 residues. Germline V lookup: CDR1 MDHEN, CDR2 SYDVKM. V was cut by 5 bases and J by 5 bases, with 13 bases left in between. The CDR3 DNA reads TGTGCCAGCAGTCCAACAGGGACCCGAAACACCATATATTTT. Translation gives CASSPTGTRNTIYF.

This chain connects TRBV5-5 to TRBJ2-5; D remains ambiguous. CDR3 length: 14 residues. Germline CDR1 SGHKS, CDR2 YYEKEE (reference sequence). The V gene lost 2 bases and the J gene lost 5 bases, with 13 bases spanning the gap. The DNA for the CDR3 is TGTGCCAGCAGCTTAGTACCCGGCTCGGAGACCCAGTACTTC. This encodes CASSLVPGSETQYF.

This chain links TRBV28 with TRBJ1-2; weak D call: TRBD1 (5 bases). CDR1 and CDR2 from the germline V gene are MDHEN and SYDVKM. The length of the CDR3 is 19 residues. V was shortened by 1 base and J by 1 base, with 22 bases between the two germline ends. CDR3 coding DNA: TGTGCCAGCAGTTTATTAGGGTATCGGGGCACCCGGGGTAACTATGGCTACACCTTC. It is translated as CASSLLGYRGTRGNYGYTF.

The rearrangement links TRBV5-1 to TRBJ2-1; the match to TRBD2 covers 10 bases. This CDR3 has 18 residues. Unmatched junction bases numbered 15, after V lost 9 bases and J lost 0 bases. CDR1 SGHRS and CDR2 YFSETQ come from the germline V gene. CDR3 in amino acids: CATRPGTSVTSSYNEQFF. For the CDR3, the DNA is TGCGCCACCCGGCCCGGGACTAGCGTTACGAGCTCCTACAATGAGCAGTTCTTC.

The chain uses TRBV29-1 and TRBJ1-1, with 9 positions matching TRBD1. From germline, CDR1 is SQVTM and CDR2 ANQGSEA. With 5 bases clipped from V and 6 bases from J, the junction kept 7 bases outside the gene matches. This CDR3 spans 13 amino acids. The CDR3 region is CSVLTGQGAEAFF. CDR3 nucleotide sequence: TGCAGCGTTCTTACGGGACAGGGCGCTGAAGCTTTCTTT.

CDR3 bases: TGTGCCAGCCGACGTGGGGCCGCCCAAGAGACCCAGTACTTC. Translating gives CASRRGAAQETQYF. V gene TRBV6-5 combines with J gene TRBJ2-5, with a possible D match to TRBD1 (5 bases). The CDR3 contains 14 residues. The V gene's germline CDR1 is MNHEY and CDR2 SVGAGI. Trimming shortened V by 8 bases and J by 1 base, and 14 bases separated the two germline ends.

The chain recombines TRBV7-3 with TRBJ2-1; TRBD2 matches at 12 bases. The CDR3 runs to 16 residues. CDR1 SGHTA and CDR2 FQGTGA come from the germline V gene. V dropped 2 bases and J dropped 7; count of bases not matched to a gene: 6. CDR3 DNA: TGTGCCAGCAGCTTAGGCAGCGGACTAGCGGGAAATGAGCAGTTCTTC. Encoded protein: CASSLGSGLAGNEQFF.

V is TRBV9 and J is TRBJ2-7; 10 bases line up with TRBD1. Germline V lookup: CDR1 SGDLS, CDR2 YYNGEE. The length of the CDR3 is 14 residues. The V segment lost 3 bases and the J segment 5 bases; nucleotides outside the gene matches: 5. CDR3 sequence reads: CASSDGTGVDEQYF. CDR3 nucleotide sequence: TGTGCCAGCAGCGACGGGACAGGGGTTGACGAGCAGTACTTC. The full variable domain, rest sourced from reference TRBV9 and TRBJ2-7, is DSGVTQTPKHLITATGQRVTLRCSPRSGDLSVYWYQQSLDQGLQFLIQYYNGEERAKGNILERFSAQQFPDLHSELNLSSLELGDSALYFCASSDGTGVDEQYFGPGTRLTVT.